Following are 26 T cell receptor beta chains from one sample sequenced in a study of cytomegalovirus exposure and HLA in healthy donors. Primers included in the PCR were 60 Vbeta and 13 Jbeta primers. Assay: immunoSEQ multiplex PCR; the TCRdb copy retains only in-frame clones and omits some. The table lists under 150,000 clones, about 73% of them singletons. Material for sequencing was PBMCs. The receptors shown here come from a man in his forties in good health and CMV-seropositive.

The sample holds one count of this clone. J is TRBJ1-1 and V is TRBV6-6, with no clear D. Germline V gene lookup returns CDR1 MNHNY and CDR2 SVGAGI (reference sequence). The CDR3 consists of 14 residues. V was clipped by 6 bases and J by 1 base, with 12 bases between them. Here the CDR3 reads CASRFREENTEAFF. CDR3 nucleotides: TGTGCCAGCAGATTTCGTGAGGAGAACACTGAAGCTTTCTTT.

V usage is TRBV27 and J usage is TRBJ2-7; tentatively, D is TRBD2 (6 bases). This CDR3 is 14 amino acids long. V was cut by 8 bases and J by 0 bases, with 14 bases left in between. CDR1 and CDR2 from the germline V gene are MNHEY and SMNVEV (reference sequence). The CDR3 loop reads CASSHSGPSYEQYF. The DNA for the CDR3 is TGTGCCAGCTCCCATAGCGGTCCCTCCTACGAGCAGTACTTC.

V gene TRBV4-3 combines with J gene TRBJ1-6, with a tentative D call TRBD1 (5 bases). This CDR3 is 17 amino acids long. Trimming shortened V by 2 bases and J by 6 bases, and 17 bases separated the two germline ends. CDR1 and CDR2 (germline): LGHNA, YSLEER. The CDR3 is CASSQTTGVAGNSPLHF. The CDR3, as DNA: TGCGCCAGCAGCCAAACAACGGGGGTGGCTGGTAATTCACCCCTCCACTTT.

The chain uses TRBV9 and TRBJ2-4, with 9 bases identical to TRBD1. This CDR3 contains 16 residues. Germline values: CDR1 SGDLS, CDR2 YYNGEE. Germline trimming cut 4 bases from V and 5 bases from J; bases unmatched to any gene: 10. The CDR3 loop reads CASSPKSRDRENIQYF. Here the CDR3 DNA reads TGTGCCAGCAGCCCCAAGAGTCGGGACAGGGAAAACATTCAGTACTTC.

V and J are TRBV7-9 and TRBJ1-4; D is perhaps TRBD1 (5 bases). Germline V gene lookup returns CDR1 SEHNR and CDR2 FQNEAQ (reference sequence). The CDR3 runs to 17 residues. V dropped 1 base and J dropped 0 bases, with 12 bases sitting between them. The CDR3 protein is CASSLVRGEATNEKLFF. The CDR3 coding sequence is TGTGCCAGCAGCTTAGTAAGAGGGGAGGCAACTAATGAAAAACTGTTTTTT.

This chain links TRBV28 with TRBJ1-2; 9 bases are a match to TRBD1. Trimming cost V 0 bases and J 5 bases; bases outside gene matches: 7. This CDR3 comprises 16 residues. Germline CDR1 and CDR2: MDHEN and SYDVKM. CDR3: CASSLWPGQGVYGYTF. The CDR3 DNA reads as TGTGCCAGCAGTTTATGGCCGGGACAGGGAGTATATGGCTACACCTTC.

This chain connects TRBV30 to TRBJ2-7; possible D gene TRBD2, 6 bases. The CDR3 length is 11 residues. CDR1 GTSNPN and CDR2 SVGIG come from the germline V gene (reference sequence). The V gene lost 5 bases and the J gene lost 5 bases, with 10 bases spanning the gap. The CDR3 DNA reads TGTGCCTGGGAGGGACTCCACGAGCAGTACTTC. It specifies CAWEGLHEQYF.

This clone was seen only once. The J gene is TRBJ2-7, the V gene TRBV7-9; 8 nucleotides match TRBD1. The J segment lost 4 bases and the V segment lost 5 bases, leaving 13 bases of the junction unmatched. CDR3 length equals 16 residues. Germline V CDR1 and CDR2: SEHNR, FQNEAQ (reference sequence). The CDR3 nucleotides are TGTGCCAGCAGCCCTCAACGGCCAGGGGGCACGTACGAGCAGTACTTC. Translated: CASSPQRPGGTYEQYF.

This clone was picked up a small number of times. This chain uses TRBV18 with TRBJ2-7; TRBD1 agrees at 9 bases. The ends lost 2 bases at V and 6 bases at J; junction bases unmatched: 2. Germline CDR1 reads KGHSH; CDR2 reads LQKENI. The CDR3 has 13 residues. CDR3 nucleotide sequence: TGTGCCAGCTCACCAGGGACAGGGTCCGAGCAGTACTTC. Residues: CASSPGTGSEQYF.

The chain combines TRBV29-1 with TRBJ2-1, with 7 bases aligning to TRBD1. Germline assignment: CDR1 SQVTM and CDR2 ANQGSEA. V shed 6 bases and J 7 bases; nucleotides not matched to a gene: 9. The CDR3 is 13 amino acids. The CDR3 loop is CSVDLDRANEQFF. CDR3 bases: TGCAGCGTGGACCTAGACAGGGCAAATGAGCAGTTCTTC.

The chain combines TRBV19 with TRBJ2-3, with D possibly being TRBD1 (6 bases). The ends were cut back, 6 bases at V and 1 base at J, with 23 bases in the middle. The CDR3 loop spans 18 amino acids. In germline, CDR1 is LNHDA, CDR2 SQIVND (reference sequence). CDR3 nucleotide sequence: TGTGCCAGTAGCCGTGCCCCACAGGGTTTCACGGGCACAGATACGCAGTATTTT. It is translated as CASSRAPQGFTGTDTQYF.

V and J are TRBV6-5 and TRBJ2-7, with a possible D match to TRBD1 (8 bases). Trimming pared 4 bases from V and 3 bases from J, leaving 19 bases between. This CDR3 has 16 amino acids. Per germline, CDR1 MNHEY and CDR2 SVGAGI. CDR3 bases: TGTGCCAGCAGTTCGCTCACAGGGGGGGCTGACTACGAGCAGTACTTC. Translated, it gives CASSSLTGGADYEQYF.

The chain employs TRBV29-1 and TRBJ2-7, with D maybe TRBD2 (5 bases). This CDR3 is 14 amino acids long. V was clipped by 6 bases and J by 5 bases, with 20 bases between them. Germline V gives CDR1 SQVTM, CDR2 ANQGSEA. The CDR3 protein is CSVLGLRGVDEQYF. As DNA, the CDR3 is TGCAGCGTCCTCGGACTCCGTGGGGTAGACGAGCAGTACTTC.

This chain joins TRBV5-4 and TRBJ2-3, with 12 bases that match TRBD2. The junction had 5 bases not matched to a gene; V was cut back by 0 bases and J by 6 bases. The CDR3 consists of 16 residues. In germline, CDR1 is SGHNT, CDR2 YYREEE (reference sequence). DNA for the CDR3: TGTGCCAGCAGCTTGGCCGGGACTAGCGGGCGGGATACGCAGTATTTT. Translating it yields CASSLAGTSGRDTQYF.

This chain connects TRBV7-2 to TRBJ1-1, with D possibly matching TRBD1 (5 bases). Germline assignment: CDR1 SGHTA and CDR2 FQGNSA. V gave up 5 bases and J gave up 8 bases, with 12 bases separating them. This CDR3 is built from 12 residues. The CDR3 loop is CASSPEAGEAFF. The CDR3 nucleotides are TGTGCCAGCAGCCCAGAAGCAGGGGAAGCTTTCTTT.

The rearrangement joins TRBV7-2 to TRBJ1-1; 7 bases align to TRBD1. Germline trimming cut 4 bases from V and 4 bases from J; bases unmatched to any gene: 6. CDR1 and CDR2 (germline): SGHTA, FQGNSA. The CDR3 extends over 14 amino acids. The CDR3 nucleotides read TGTGCCAGCAGCTCCGAGGAGGGGGCCACTGAAGCTTTCTTT. It encodes CASSSEEGATEAFF.

The rearrangement links TRBV6-6 to TRBJ2-3; D call uncertain. This CDR3 is built from 14 residues. Trimming removed 6 bases from V and 2 bases from J, with 12 bases in between. Germline values: CDR1 MNHNY, CDR2 SVGAGI (reference sequence). The CDR3 protein is CASRLPDNTDTQYF. The CDR3 DNA sequence: TGTGCCAGCAGACTCCCCGACAACACAGATACGCAGTATTTT.

This chain connects TRBV20-1 to TRBJ2-1, with no clear D. The CDR3 extends over 9 amino acids. V lost 8 bases, J lost 8 bases, and 7 bases lay in between. Germline-derived CDR1 and CDR2 are DFQATT and SNEGSKA (reference sequence). The CDR3 DNA follows: TGCAGTTTTGGGCATGAGCAGTTCTTC. Translating gives CSFGHEQFF.

V usage is TRBV13 and J usage is TRBJ2-1; D might be TRBD1 (5 bases). V gave up 5 bases and J gave up 7 bases, with 15 bases separating them. The CDR3 is 14 residues long. The germline V gene encodes CDR1 PRHDT and CDR2 FYEKMQ (reference sequence). The CDR3 sequence: CASSDGNQGNEQFF. DNA of the CDR3: TGTGCCAGCAGCGACGGAAATCAGGGAAATGAGCAGTTCTTC.

J is TRBJ1-1 and V is TRBV19, with 7 bases lining up with TRBD1. The CDR3 has 14 amino acids. V was clipped by 6 bases and J by 10 bases; unmatched bases: 14. Germline CDR1 LNHDA, CDR2 SQIVND (reference sequence). DNA of the CDR3: TGTGCCAGTAGAGAGACAGGGAGGCGTCGAGGAGCTTTCTTT. It encodes CASRETGRRRGAFF.

This clone was picked up a small number of times. J is TRBJ2-5 and V is TRBV7-9; D call uncertain. The J call is in doubt because the DNA end fits TRBJ2-7 better. Looked up from germline, CDR1 is SEHNR and CDR2 is FQNEAQ (reference sequence). CDR3 length: 13 residues. CDR3 residues: CASSLAGLYEQYF. DNA of the CDR3: TGTGCCAGCAGCTTAGCTGGGCTCTACGAGCAGTACTTC.

The V call is TRBV19, the J call TRBJ1-4; 7 nucleotides align to TRBD1. Germline assignment: CDR1 LNHDA and CDR2 SQIVND (reference sequence). Trimming took 4 bases from V and 5 from J; bases not matched to a gene: 19. The CDR3 totals 19 residues. The CDR3 loop reads CASSNRLGASGTVNEKLFF. DNA for the CDR3: TGTGCCAGTAGTAACCGCCTCGGGGCTTCCGGGACAGTGAATGAAAAACTGTTTTTT.

The chain carries TRBV7-8 and TRBJ2-7, with TRBD2 as a possible D gene (5 bases). The CDR3 has 17 residues. Trimming cost V 4 bases and J 0 bases, with 19 bases left between them. The germline V gene has CDR1 SGHVS and CDR2 FQNEAQ. The CDR3 coding sequence is TGTGCCAGCAGCTCCTATTCGACGGACTCAACCTCCTACGAGCAGTACTTC. It specifies CASSSYSTDSTSYEQYF.

Only one count was recorded for this clone. The chain couples TRBV9 to TRBJ2-5; 7 nucleotides align to TRBD2. V lost 0 bases, J lost 5 bases, and 7 bases stayed unmatched. The germline gives CDR1 SGDLS, CDR2 YYNGEE. This CDR3 has 15 residues. The CDR3 nucleotides read TGTGCCAGCAGCGTAGGAGGCGGGAGCCCCGAGACCCAGTACTTC. It is translated as CASSVGGGSPETQYF.

This clone was counted a few times. The chain joins TRBV6-6 to TRBJ1-1; D call uncertain. V was pared by 0 bases and J by 12 bases, with 8 bases between. The germline V gene has CDR1 MNHNY and CDR2 SVGAGI (reference sequence). The CDR3 runs 11 residues. CDR3 region: CASSYSLLTFF. In DNA, the CDR3 is TGTGCCAGCAGTTACTCACTCTTGACTTTCTTT.

Points on this clone: Other DNA sequences from this sample encode an identical CDR3 as well. The chain is built from TRBV4-1 and TRBJ1-5; perhaps TRBD1 as D (6 bases). Germline loops: CDR1 MGHRA, CDR2 YSYEKL. Trimming took 2 bases from V and 2 from J, leaving 16 bases between them. CDR3 length: 17 residues. CDR3 loop: CASSQQGSISGNQPQHF. The CDR3 DNA reads TGCGCCAGCAGCCAACAGGGGTCCATCTCTGGCAATCAGCCCCAGCATTTT.